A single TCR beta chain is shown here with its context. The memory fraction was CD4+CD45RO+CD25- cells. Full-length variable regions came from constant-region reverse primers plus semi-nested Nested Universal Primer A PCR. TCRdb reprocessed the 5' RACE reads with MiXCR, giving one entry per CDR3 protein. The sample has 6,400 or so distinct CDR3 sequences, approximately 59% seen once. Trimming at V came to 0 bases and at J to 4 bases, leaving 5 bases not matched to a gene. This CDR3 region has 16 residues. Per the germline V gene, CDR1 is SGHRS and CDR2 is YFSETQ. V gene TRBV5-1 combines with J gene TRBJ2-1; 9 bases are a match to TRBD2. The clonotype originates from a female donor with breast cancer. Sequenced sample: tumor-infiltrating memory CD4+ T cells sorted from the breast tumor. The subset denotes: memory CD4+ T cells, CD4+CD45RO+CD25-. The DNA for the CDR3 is TGCGCCAGCAGCTTGGTGGCGACTAGCGGTTACAATGAGCAGTTCTTC. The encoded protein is CASSLVATSGYNEQFF.